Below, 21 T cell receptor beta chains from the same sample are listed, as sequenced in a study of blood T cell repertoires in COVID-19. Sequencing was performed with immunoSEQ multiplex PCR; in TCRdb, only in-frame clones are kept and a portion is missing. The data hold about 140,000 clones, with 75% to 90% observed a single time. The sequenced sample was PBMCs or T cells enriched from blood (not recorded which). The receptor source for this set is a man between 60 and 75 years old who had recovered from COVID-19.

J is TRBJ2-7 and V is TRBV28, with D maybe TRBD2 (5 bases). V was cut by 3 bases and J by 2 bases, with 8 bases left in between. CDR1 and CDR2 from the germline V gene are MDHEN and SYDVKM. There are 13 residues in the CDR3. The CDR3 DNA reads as TGTGCCAGCAGTTTCGCCGGGACCTACGAGCAGTACTTC. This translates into CASSFAGTYEQYF.

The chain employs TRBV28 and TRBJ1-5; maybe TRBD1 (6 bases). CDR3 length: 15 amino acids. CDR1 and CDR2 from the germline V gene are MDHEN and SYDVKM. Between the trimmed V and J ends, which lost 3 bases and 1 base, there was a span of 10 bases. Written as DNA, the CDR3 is TGTGCCAGCAGTTTGCCTACAGGGAGCAATCAGCCCCAGCATTTT. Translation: CASSLPTGSNQPQHF. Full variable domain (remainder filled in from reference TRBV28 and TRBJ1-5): DVKVTQSSRYLVKRTGEKVFLECVQDMDHENMFWYRQDPGLGLRLIYFSYDVKMKEKGDIPEGYSVSREKKERFSLILESASTNQTSMYLCASSLPTGSNQPQHFGDGTRLSIL.

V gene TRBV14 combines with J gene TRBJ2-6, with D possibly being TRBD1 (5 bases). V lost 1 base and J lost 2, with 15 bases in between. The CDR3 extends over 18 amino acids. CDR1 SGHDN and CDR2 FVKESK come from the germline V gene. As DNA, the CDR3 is TGTGCCAGCAGCCAAGGCAGGGTAAACCCCCCTGGGGCCAACGTCCTGACTTTC. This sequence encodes CASSQGRVNPPGANVLTF.

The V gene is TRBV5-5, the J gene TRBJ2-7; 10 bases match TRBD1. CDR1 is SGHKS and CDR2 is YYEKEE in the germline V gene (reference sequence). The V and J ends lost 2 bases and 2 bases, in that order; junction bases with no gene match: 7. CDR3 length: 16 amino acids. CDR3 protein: CASSLSLGTGAYEQYF. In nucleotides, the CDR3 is TGTGCCAGCAGCTTATCTCTAGGGACAGGGGCCTACGAGCAGTACTTC. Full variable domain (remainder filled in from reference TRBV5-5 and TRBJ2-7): DAGVTQSPTHLIKTRGQQVTLRCSPISGHKSVSWYQQVLGQGPQFIFQYYEKEERGRGNFPDRFSARQFPNYSSELNVNALLLGDSALYLCASSLSLGTGAYEQYFGPGTRLTVT.

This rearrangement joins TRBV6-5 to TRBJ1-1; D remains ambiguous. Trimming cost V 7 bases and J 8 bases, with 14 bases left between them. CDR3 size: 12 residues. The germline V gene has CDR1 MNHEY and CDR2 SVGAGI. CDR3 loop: CASNIGEVEAFF. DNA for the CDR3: TGTGCCAGCAATATCGGGGAGGTCGAAGCTTTCTTT.

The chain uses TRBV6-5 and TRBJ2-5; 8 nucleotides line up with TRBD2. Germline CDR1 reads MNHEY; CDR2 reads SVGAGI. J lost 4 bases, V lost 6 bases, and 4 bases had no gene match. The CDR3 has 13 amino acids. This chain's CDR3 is CASSTGGLETQYF. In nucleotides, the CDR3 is TGTGCCAGCAGCACGGGGGGGCTAGAGACCCAGTACTTC.

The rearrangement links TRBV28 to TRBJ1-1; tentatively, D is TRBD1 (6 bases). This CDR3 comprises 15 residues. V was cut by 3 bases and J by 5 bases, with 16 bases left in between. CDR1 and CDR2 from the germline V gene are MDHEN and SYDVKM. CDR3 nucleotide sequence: TGTGCCAGCAGTTTGGGGACATCCCGAAAGACTGAAGCTTTCTTT. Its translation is CASSLGTSRKTEAFF.

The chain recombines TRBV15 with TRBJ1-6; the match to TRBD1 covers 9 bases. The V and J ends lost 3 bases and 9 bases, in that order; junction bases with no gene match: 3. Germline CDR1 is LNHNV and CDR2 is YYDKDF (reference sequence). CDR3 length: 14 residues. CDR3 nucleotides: TGTGCCACCAGCAGGGACAGGGGCACTTCACCCCTCCACTTT. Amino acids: CATSRDRGTSPLHF. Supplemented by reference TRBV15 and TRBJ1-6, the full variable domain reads DAMVIQNPRYQVTQFGKPVTLSCSQTLNHNVMYWYQQKSSQAPKLLFHYYDKDFNNEADTPDNFQSRRPNTSFCFLDIRSPGLGDTAMYLCATSRDRGTSPLHFGNGTRLTVT.

CDR3 sequence reads: CASSLLGVPYEQYF. The CDR3 nucleotides read TGTGCCAGCAGTTTATTAGGAGTCCCCTACGAGCAGTACTTC. The chain has TRBV28 and TRBJ2-7; D unresolved. Looked up from germline, CDR1 is MDHEN and CDR2 is SYDVKM. The CDR3 covers 14 residues. With 1 base removed from V and 2 bases from J, the gap between germline ends came to 9 bases.

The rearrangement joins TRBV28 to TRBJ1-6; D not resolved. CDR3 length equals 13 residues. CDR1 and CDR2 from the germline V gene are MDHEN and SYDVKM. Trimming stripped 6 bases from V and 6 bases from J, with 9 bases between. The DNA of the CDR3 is TGTGCCAGCAGGGCACAAATTAATTCACCCCTCCACTTT. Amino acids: CASRAQINSPLHF. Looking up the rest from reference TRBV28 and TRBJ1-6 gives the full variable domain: DVKVTQSSRYLVKRTGEKVFLECVQDMDHENMFWYRQDPGLGLRLIYFSYDVKMKEKGDIPEGYSVSREKKERFSLILESASTNQTSMYLCASRAQINSPLHFGNGTRLTVT.

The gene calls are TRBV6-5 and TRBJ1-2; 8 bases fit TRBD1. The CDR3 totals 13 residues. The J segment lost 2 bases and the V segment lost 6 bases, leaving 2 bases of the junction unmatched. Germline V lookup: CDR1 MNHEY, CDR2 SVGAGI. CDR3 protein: CASRTGDNYGYTF. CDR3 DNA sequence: TGTGCCAGCAGGACAGGGGACAACTATGGCTACACCTTC.

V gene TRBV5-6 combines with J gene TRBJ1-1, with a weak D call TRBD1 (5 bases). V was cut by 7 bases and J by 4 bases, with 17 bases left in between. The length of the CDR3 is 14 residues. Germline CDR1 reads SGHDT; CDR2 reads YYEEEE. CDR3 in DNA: TGTGCCAGCGTCCGAAACAGGCTGCCCACTGAAGCTTTCTTT. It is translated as CASVRNRLPTEAFF.

The CDR3 here is CASSPYSTGGNQPQHF. The CDR3 region has the DNA TGTGCCAGCAGTCCATACTCGACAGGCGGCAATCAGCCCCAGCATTTT. The chain links TRBV2 to TRBJ1-5, with D perhaps TRBD1 (6 bases). Looked up from germline, CDR1 is SNHLY and CDR2 is FYNNEI. The CDR3 is 16 amino acids. V lost 5 bases and J lost 2, with 16 bases in between.

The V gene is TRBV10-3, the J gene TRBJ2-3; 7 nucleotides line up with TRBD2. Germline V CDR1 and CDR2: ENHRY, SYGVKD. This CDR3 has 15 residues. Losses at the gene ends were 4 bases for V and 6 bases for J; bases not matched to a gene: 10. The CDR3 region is CAISGRGGSKDTQYF. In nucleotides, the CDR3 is TGTGCCATCAGTGGACGTGGCGGGAGTAAGGATACGCAGTATTTT.

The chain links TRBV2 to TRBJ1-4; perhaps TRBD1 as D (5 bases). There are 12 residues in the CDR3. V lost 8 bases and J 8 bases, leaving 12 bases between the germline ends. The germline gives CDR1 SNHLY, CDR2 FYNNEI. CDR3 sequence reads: CASSGYEEKLFF. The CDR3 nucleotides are TGTGCCAGCTCAGGGTACGAAGAAAAACTGTTTTTT.

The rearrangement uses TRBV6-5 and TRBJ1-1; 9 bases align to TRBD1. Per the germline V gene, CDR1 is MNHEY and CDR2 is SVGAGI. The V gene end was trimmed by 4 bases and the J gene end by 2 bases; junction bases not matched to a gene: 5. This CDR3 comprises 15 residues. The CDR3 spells CASSLYRGPNTEAFF. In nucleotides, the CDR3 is TGTGCCAGCAGTTTATACAGGGGGCCTAACACTGAAGCTTTCTTT.

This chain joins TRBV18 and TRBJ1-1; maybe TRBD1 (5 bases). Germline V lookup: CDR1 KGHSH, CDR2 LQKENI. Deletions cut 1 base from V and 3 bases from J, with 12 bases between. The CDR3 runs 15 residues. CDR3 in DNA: TGTGCCAGCTCACCACAGGGGTTCTTAGACACTGAAGCTTTCTTT. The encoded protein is CASSPQGFLDTEAFF. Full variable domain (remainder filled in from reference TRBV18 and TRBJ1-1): NAGVMQNPRHLVRRRGQEARLRCSPMKGHSHVYWYRQLPEEGLKFMVYLQKENIIDESGMPKERFSAEFPKEGPSILRIQQVVRGDSAAYFCASSPQGFLDTEAFFGQGTRLTVV.

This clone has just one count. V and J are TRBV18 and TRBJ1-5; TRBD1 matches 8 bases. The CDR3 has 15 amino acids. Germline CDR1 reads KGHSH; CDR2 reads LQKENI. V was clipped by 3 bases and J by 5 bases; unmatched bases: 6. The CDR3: CASSPVGQGDQPQHF. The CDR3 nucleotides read TGTGCCAGCTCACCCGTAGGACAGGGAGATCAGCCCCAGCATTTT.

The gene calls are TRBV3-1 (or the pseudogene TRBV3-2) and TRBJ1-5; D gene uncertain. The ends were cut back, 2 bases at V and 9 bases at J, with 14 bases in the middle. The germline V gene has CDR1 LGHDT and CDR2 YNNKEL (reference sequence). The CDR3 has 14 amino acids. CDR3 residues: CASSQQGGERPQHF. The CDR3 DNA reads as TGTGCCAGCAGCCAACAAGGCGGAGAGCGGCCCCAGCATTTT.

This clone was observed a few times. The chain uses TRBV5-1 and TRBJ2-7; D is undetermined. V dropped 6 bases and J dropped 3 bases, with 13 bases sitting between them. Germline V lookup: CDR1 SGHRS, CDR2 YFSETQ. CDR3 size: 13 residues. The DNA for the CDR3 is TGCGCCAGCACCCAGCAGCCGGGCTACGAGCAGTACTTC. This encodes CASTQQPGYEQYF. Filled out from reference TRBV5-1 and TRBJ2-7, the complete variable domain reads KAGVTQTPRYLIKTRGQQVTLSCSPISGHRSVSWYQQTPGQGLQFLFEYFSETQRNKGNFPGRFSGRQFSNSRSEMNVSTLELGDSALYLCASTQQPGYEQYFGPGTRLTVT.

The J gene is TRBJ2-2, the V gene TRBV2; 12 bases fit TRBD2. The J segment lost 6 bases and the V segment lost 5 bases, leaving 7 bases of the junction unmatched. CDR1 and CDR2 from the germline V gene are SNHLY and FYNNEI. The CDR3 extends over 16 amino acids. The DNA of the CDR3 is TGTGCCAGCAGTCCTCCGGGACTAGCGGGCGCCGGGGAGCTGTTTTTT. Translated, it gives CASSPPGLAGAGELFF.